The clone carrying this T cell receptor beta chain was seen a few times. TCRdb re-derived calls from the RT-PCR reads in MiXCR, one entry per CDR3 protein. There are about 500,000 distinct CDR3 sequences in the sample; roughly 7.9% occur only once, and over 10% lies in the top ten. After removal of 10 bases from V and 4 bases from J, the junction contained 8 bases not matched to a gene. The CDR3 totals 13 residues. Germline assignment: CDR1 LNHDA and CDR2 SQIVND (reference sequence). The sample comes from a study of response to subunit inactivated influenza vaccine. The J gene is TRBJ1-1, the V gene TRBV19, with 8 bases identical to TRBD1. Sample: PBMCs from blood, taken around 25 months after vaccination. The TCR sequence derives from a man between 50 and 75 years old who received an inactivated influenza vaccine. The CDR3 here is CATQDRARTEAFF. The CDR3 DNA follows: TGTGCCACCCAGGACAGGGCACGCACTGAAGCTTTCTTT.